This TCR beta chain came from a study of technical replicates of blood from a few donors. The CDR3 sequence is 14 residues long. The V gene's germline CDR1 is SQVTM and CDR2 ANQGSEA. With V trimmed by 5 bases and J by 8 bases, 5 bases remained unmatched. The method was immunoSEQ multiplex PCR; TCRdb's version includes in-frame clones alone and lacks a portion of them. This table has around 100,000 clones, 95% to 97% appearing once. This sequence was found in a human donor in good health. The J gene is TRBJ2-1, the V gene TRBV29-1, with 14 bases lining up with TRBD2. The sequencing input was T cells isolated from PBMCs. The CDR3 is CSVHPGLAGDEQFF. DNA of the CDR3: TGCAGCGTTCATCCGGGACTAGCGGGAGATGAGCAGTTCTTC.